Sequencing of this T cell receptor beta chain was carried out in a study of T cell responses to AZD1222 COVID-19 vaccine. Across the whole study: Whether given at about 4 or about 12 weeks, second doses were pooled. Overall study findings and caveats: Nearly half of spike-specific TCRs reportedly target variant regions that are unmutated in the B.1.351 and B.1.1.7 variants. The donors showed a predominance of white British ancestry and of females, with possible underestimation of clonal diversity.

For this clone: Its antigen remains unidentified.

CDR1 and CDR2 from the germline V gene are LGHNA and YSLEER. V was shortened by 5 bases and J by 10 bases, with 32 bases between the two germline ends. This CDR3 region has 18 residues. Sequenced by immunoSEQ multiplex PCR; TCRdb stores in-frame clones only, minus some. The table includes approximately 100,000 clones, about 90% detected once. The rearrangement uses TRBV4-3 and TRBJ1-2, with D possibly TRBD1 on 5 matching bases. This clonotype was obtained from an adult in good health. The source material was peripheral blood, sampled on day 0 of AZD1222 vaccination. The DNA for the CDR3 is TGCGCCAGCAGCACCCGTCATAGTGGCCGTGGGGGATTTAGCGTCTACACCTTC. As protein: CASSTRHSGRGGFSVYTF.